A single sample is the source of the 3 T cell receptor beta chains below, sequenced in a study of shared clonotypes between healthy human individuals. The table came from immunoSEQ multiplex PCR; TCRdb's copy has only in-frame clones and leaves some out. The sample records around 2,000,000 clones, about 95% being singletons. Positively selected for CCR7, the CD45RO-negative cells used as naive CD8 cells excluded terminally differentiated effector memory CD45RA+ cells. The sample consisted of naive CD8+ T cells sorted from blood. The receptors derive from a man younger than 30 in good health.

This clone came up a few times. The V gene is TRBV29-1, the J gene TRBJ2-1; D gene uncertain. The ends were cut back, 7 bases at V and 4 bases at J, with 8 bases in the middle. Germline V CDR1 and CDR2: SQVTM, ANQGSEA. The CDR3 is 11 residues long. In DNA form, the CDR3 reads TGCAGCGCGGTCATGTACAATGAGCAGTTCTTC. It is translated as CSAVMYNEQFF.

The chain uses TRBV30 and TRBJ1-1; D perhaps matches TRBD1 (6 bases). Germline loops: CDR1 GTSNPN, CDR2 SVGIG (reference sequence). V lost 4 bases and J lost 3, with 15 bases in between. The CDR3 loop spans 14 amino acids. The chain's CDR3 is CAWTLEQGYTEAFF. The CDR3 DNA is TGTGCCTGGACCTTAGAACAGGGTTACACTGAAGCTTTCTTT. Using reference TRBV30 and TRBJ1-1 for the parts outside the CDR3, the full variable domain is SQTIHQWPATLVQPVGSPLSLECTVEGTSNPNLYWYRQAAGRGLQLLFYSVGIGQISSEVPQNLSASRPQDRQFILSSKKLLLSDSGFYLCAWTLEQGYTEAFFGQGTRLTVV.

This chain joins TRBV4-1 and TRBJ2-3; 11 bases line up with TRBD2. The CDR3 length is 20 residues. V lost 0 bases, J lost 4 bases, and 15 bases stayed unmatched. CDR1 MGHRA and CDR2 YSYEKL come from the germline V gene. The CDR3 nucleotides are TGCGCCAGCAGCCAAGACCGGATAGCGGGAGGGCCGGGTGGTGCAGATACGCAGTATTTT. Translating it yields CASSQDRIAGGPGGADTQYF.